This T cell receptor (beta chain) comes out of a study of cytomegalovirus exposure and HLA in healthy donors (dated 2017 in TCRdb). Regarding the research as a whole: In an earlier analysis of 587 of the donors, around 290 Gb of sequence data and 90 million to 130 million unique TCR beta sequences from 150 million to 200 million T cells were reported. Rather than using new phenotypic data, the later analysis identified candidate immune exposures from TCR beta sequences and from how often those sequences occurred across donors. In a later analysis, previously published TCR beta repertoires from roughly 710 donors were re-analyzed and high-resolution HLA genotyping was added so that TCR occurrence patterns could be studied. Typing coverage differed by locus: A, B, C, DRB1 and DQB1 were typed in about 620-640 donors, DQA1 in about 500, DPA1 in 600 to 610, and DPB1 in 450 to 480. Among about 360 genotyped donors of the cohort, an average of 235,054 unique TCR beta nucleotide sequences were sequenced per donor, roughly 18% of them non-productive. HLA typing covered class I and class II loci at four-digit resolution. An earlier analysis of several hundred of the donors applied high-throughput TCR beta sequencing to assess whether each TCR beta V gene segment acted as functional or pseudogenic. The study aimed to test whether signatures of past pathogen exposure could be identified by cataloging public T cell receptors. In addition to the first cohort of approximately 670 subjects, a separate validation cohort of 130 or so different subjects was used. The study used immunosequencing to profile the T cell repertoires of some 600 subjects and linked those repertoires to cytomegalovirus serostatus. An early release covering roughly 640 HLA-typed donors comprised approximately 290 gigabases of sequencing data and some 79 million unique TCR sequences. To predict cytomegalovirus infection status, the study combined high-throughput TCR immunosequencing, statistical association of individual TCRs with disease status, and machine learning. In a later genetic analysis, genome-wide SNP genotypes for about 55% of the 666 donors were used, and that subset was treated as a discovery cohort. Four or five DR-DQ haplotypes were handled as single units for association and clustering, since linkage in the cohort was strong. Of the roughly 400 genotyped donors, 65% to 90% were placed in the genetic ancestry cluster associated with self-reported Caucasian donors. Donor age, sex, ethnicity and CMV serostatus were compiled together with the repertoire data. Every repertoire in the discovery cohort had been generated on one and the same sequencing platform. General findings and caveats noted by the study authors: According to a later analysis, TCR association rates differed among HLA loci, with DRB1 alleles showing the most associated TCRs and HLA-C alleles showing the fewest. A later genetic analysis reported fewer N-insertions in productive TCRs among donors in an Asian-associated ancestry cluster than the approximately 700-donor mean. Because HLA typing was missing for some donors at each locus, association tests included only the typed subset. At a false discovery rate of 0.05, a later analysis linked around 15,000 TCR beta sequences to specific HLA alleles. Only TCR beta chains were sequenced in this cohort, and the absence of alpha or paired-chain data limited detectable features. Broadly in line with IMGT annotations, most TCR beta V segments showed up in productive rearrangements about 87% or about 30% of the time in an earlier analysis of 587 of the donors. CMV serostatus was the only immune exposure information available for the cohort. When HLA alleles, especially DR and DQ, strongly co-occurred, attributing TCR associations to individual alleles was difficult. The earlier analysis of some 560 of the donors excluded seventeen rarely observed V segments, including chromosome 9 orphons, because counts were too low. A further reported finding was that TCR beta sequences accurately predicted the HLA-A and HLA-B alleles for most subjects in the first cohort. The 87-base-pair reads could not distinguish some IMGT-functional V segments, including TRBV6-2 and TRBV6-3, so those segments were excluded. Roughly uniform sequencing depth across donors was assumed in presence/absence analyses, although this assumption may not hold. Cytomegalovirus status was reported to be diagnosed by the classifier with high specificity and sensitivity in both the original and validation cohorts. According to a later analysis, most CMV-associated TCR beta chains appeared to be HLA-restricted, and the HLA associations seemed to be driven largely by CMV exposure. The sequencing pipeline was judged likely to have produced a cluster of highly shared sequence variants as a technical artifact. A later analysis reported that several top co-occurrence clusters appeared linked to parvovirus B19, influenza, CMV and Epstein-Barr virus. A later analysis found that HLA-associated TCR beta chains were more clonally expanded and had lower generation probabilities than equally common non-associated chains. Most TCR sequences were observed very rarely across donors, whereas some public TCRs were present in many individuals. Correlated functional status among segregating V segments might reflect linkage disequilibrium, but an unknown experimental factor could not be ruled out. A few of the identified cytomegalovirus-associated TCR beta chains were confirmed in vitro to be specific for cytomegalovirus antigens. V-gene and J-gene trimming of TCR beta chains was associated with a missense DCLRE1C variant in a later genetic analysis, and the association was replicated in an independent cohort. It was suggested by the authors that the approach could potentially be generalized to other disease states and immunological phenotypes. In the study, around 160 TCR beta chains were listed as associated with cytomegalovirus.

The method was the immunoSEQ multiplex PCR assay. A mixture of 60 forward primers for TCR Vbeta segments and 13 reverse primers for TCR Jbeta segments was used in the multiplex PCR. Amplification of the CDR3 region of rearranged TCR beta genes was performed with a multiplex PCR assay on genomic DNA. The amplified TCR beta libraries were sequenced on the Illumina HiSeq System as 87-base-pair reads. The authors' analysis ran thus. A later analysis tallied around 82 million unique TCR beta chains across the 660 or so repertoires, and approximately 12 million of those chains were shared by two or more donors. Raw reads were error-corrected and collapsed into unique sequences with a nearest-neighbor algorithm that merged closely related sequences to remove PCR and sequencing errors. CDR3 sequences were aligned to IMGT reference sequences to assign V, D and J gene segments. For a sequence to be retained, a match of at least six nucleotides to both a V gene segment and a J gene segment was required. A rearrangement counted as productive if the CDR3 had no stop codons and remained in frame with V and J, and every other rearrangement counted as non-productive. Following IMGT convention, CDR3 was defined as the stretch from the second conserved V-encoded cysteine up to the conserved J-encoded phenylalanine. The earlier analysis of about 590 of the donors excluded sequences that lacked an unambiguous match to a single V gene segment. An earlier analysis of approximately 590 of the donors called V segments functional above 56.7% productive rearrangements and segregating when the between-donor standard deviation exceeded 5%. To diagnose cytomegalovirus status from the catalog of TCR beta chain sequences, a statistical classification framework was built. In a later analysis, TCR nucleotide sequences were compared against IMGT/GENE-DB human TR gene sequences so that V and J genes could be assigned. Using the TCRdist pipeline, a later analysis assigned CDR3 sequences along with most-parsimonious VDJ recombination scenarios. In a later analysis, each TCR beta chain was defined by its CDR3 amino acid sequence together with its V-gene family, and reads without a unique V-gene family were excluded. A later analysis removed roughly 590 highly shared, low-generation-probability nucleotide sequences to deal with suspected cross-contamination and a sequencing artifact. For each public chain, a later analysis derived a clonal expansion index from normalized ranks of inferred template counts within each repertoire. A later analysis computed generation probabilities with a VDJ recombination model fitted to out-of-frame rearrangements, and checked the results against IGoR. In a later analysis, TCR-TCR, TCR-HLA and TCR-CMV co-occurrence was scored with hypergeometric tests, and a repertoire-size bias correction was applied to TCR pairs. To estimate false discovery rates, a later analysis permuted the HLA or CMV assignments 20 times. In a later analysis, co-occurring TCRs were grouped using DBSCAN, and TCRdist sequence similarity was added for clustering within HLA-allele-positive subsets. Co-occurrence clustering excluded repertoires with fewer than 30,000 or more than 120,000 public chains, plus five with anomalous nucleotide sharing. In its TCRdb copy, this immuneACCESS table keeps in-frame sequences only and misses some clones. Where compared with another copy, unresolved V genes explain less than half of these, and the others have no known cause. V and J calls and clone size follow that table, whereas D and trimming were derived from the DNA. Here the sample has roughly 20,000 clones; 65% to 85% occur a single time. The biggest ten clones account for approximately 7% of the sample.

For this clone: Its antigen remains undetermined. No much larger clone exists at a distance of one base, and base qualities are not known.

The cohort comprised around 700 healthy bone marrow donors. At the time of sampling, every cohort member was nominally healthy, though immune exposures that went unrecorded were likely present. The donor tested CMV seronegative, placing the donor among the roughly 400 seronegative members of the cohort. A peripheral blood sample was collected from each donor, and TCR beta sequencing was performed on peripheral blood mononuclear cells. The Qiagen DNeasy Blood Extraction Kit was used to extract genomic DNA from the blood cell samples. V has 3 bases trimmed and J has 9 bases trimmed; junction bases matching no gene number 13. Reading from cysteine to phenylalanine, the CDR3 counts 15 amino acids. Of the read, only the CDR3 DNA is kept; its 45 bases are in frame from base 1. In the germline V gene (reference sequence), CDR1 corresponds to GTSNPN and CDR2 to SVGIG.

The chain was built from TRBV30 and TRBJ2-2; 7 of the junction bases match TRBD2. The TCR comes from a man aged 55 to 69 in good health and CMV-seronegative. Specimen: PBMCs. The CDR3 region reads CAWRSSGGVGRELFF. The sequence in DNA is TGTGCCTGGAGGTCTAGCGGCGGGGTAGGCAGGGAGCTGTTTTTT.